These 12 T cell receptor beta chains were sequenced from one sample in a study of identical twins (dated by TCRdb to between 2015 and 2016). The method behind the library was 5' RACE. Sequencing used an Illumina HiSeq 2000. Using fastp at Q25 and MiXCR, TCRdb reprocessed the public reads and kept productive beta chains. Every entry covers one CDR3 protein and lists the most common genes and DNA from its rows. The sample table records around 100,000 distinct CDR3 sequences; 5.9% of these occur just once. More than 10% of the sample goes to the ten largest clones. What was sequenced was memory T cells sorted from blood. The cell subset or site label of this sample denotes: CD45RO+ enriched T cells. These receptors were obtained from a woman in her fifties or sixties in good health.

This clonotype was counted only a few times. The V call is TRBV19, the J call TRBJ2-1; a weak D match, TRBD2 (5 bases). Germline V gives CDR1 LNHDA, CDR2 SQIVND (reference sequence). The CDR3 consists of 14 residues. V was cut by 0 bases and J by 12 bases, with 15 bases left in between. In nucleotides, the CDR3 is TGTGCCAGTAGTATAGATACGGCAGGAAGCGGGCAGTTCTTC. The encoded protein is CASSIDTAGSGQFF.

This clonotype was counted at least ten times. The chain is built from TRBV12-3 or TRBV12-4 and TRBJ1-2; the match to TRBD1 covers 11 bases. With 7 bases clipped from V and 7 bases from J, the junction kept 14 bases outside the gene matches. The CDR3 spans 16 residues. As DNA, the CDR3 is TGTGCCAGCATGGGCCGGGACAGGGGGATTCTTCTTGGCTACACCTTC. Amino acids: CASMGRDRGILLGYTF.

In its sample, this clonotype was seen many times. The chain combines TRBV11-3 with TRBJ2-1; D is perhaps TRBD2 (6 bases). CDR1 and CDR2 from the germline V gene are SGHNT and YENEEA. The CDR3 runs to 17 residues. With 0 bases removed from V and 0 bases from J, the gap between germline ends came to 12 bases. The CDR3 region has the DNA TGTGCCAGCAGCTTAGATCAGGCGGGGTACTCCTACAATGAGCAGTTCTTC. Translated: CASSLDQAGYSYNEQFF.

This clonotype was recorded many times. The chain combines TRBV20-1 with TRBJ2-1; 10 bases agree with TRBD2. The J segment lost 3 bases and the V segment lost 7 bases, leaving 6 bases of the junction unmatched. Germline loops: CDR1 DFQATT, CDR2 SNEGSKA (reference sequence). The CDR3 contains 14 residues. CDR3 sequence: CSGTGLAVYNEQFF. CDR3 nucleotide sequence: TGCAGTGGAACCGGACTAGCGGTCTACAATGAGCAGTTCTTC.

This clonotype occurred many times. The rearrangement uses TRBV18 and TRBJ1-5, with D tentatively TRBD1 (6 bases). Germline assignment: CDR1 KGHSH and CDR2 LQKENI. This CDR3 spans 14 amino acids. The ends were cut back, 5 bases at V and 2 bases at J, with 10 bases in the middle. DNA of the CDR3: TGTGCCAGCTCATCTCGACAGGGCAATCAGCCCCAGCATTTT. This translates into CASSSRQGNQPQHF.

This clonotype was detected many times. The chain recombines TRBV19 with TRBJ1-2; 9 bases match TRBD1. After removal of 6 bases from V and 4 bases from J, the junction contained 6 bases not matched to a gene. The CDR3 length is 14 residues. In germline, CDR1 is LNHDA, CDR2 SQIVND (reference sequence). The CDR3 nucleotides are TGTGCCAGTAGGCAACCGGGACAGGGCTATGGCTACACCTTC. This translates into CASRQPGQGYGYTF.

Ten or more counts support this clonotype. The J gene is TRBJ1-2, the V gene TRBV20-1; TRBD1 aligns across 8 bases. The CDR3 has 14 amino acids. After removal of 1 base from V and 4 bases from J, the junction contained 5 bases not matched to a gene. Germline V gives CDR1 DFQATT, CDR2 SNEGSKA (reference sequence). CDR3 amino acids: CSARVEDRAYGYTF. CDR3 sequence (DNA): TGCAGTGCTAGAGTAGAGGACAGGGCCTATGGCTACACCTTC.

The chain couples TRBV20-1 to TRBJ1-5; D remains ambiguous. CDR3 size: 15 residues. Trimming took 4 bases from V and 3 from J, leaving 16 bases between them. Per germline, CDR1 DFQATT and CDR2 SNEGSKA (reference sequence). The CDR3 is CSATNRDRHNQPQHF. DNA of the CDR3: TGCAGTGCTACCAACCGCGACCGACACAATCAGCCCCAGCATTTT.

In its sample, this clonotype was seen many times. V and J are TRBV27 and TRBJ1-5; 7 bases agree with TRBD1. CDR1 MNHEY and CDR2 SMNVEV come from the germline V gene (reference sequence). This CDR3 has 17 amino acids. Trimming at V came to 3 bases and at J to 4 bases, leaving 12 bases not matched to a gene. The chain's CDR3 is CASSFQGGRGGNQPQHF. CDR3 in DNA: TGTGCCAGCAGTTTCCAAGGGGGCCGGGGGGGGAATCAGCCCCAGCATTTT.

This chain uses TRBV18 with TRBJ2-7, with 10 bases matching TRBD1. The germline gives CDR1 KGHSH, CDR2 LQKENI. V was clipped by 8 bases and J by 7 bases; unmatched bases: 11. This CDR3 comprises 14 residues. As DNA, the CDR3 is TGTGCCAGCGAATCCGGGACAGGGGCAGGGGAGCAGTACTTC. Amino acids: CASESGTGAGEQYF.

This clonotype turned up a few times. The rearrangement links TRBV11-3 to TRBJ2-4, with 10 bases that match TRBD1. V shed 6 bases, J shed 9 bases, and the junction held 8 bases outside the gene matches. Germline CDR1 is SGHNT and CDR2 is YENEEA. This CDR3 is 14 amino acids long. The chain's CDR3 is CASSSTGQGGIQYF. The DNA for the CDR3 is TGTGCCAGCAGTTCCACCGGACAGGGGGGCATTCAGTACTTC.

This clonotype was recorded a few times. V and J are TRBV12-3 or TRBV12-4 and TRBJ1-1, with D hard to call. V lost 5 bases to trimming and J lost 5 bases, with 9 bases between them. The CDR3 spans 12 residues. CDR3 DNA: TGTGCCAGCAGTGAAGGCTCGACTGAAGCTTTCTTT. Protein sequence: CASSEGSTEAFF.